This T cell receptor beta chain was obtained from a study of identical twins. Study-wide findings and caveats: For monozygotic twins, models underestimated out-of-frame TCR alpha sharing.

Template switching added a universal primer site; cDNA carried unique molecular identifiers. TCRdb re-called the 5' RACE reads through MiXCR, storing one row per CDR3 protein. The top ten hold about 0.3% of the sample, which has about 1.7 million distinct CDR3 sequences, 25% to 35% seen once. Worth noting for this clonotype: Its antigen remains unknown.

Sample: cord blood. This receptor was taken from a newborn girl in good health.

The CDR3 nucleotides are TGTGCCACCAGCAGAGATCTGGCCAGGGGGAACACTGAAGCTTTCTTT. Encoded protein: CATSRDLARGNTEAFF. The J gene is TRBJ1-1, the V gene TRBV15, with D tentatively TRBD1 (6 bases). CDR1 and CDR2 from the germline V gene are LNHNV and YYDKDF (reference sequence). Trimming stripped 0 bases from V and 1 base from J, with 12 bases between. The CDR3 runs 16 residues.